This TCR beta chain emerged from a study of cytomegalovirus exposure and HLA in healthy donors. General study results and limits: Overall, around 150 TCR beta chains were annotated as cytomegalovirus-associated. Cytomegalovirus status was reportedly diagnosed by the classifier with high sensitivity and specificity. Most observed TCR sequences were rare, whereas some public TCRs were detected in many donors.

Losses at the gene ends were 4 bases for V and 0 bases for J; bases not matched to a gene: 5. The CDR3 spans 16 residues. Germline V lookup: CDR1 SGHRS, CDR2 YFSETQ. A remark on this clone: Its cognate antigen is unknown. The same CDR3 also results from other DNA sequences found in this sample.

Generated by immunoSEQ multiplex PCR, the TCRdb table keeps only in-frame clones and is missing some. The table lists a few hundred thousand clones, about 90% of them singletons. The TCR sequence derives from a woman aged 18-35 years in good health and CMV-seronegative. The chain joins TRBV5-1 to TRBJ2-2; 8 bases map to TRBD1. Sequences were obtained from PBMCs. For the CDR3, the DNA is TGCGCCAGCAGCCCCGGACAGGGCGCGAACACCGGGGAGCTGTTTTTT. This codes for CASSPGQGANTGELFF.